The rows below give T cell receptor beta chains drawn from one sample of a study of low-dose radiotherapy and immunotherapy resistance in tumors. From the reads, TCRdb called clonotypes with MiXCR, one entry per CDR3 protein. Among fewer than 90,000 distinct CDR3 sequences listed, over 15% were seen once. Sequencing used PBMCs, obtained before treatment. The receptors here all came from a male donor with prostate cancer. Each CDR3 is given with its conserved first and last residue. D genes are given only for firm matches. Size tells how often a clone was seen (once, few, many) or the class of an expanded clone, and some rows leave it out.

j_gene | v_gene | d_gene | abundance | len | CDR3nt | CDR3aa
TRBJ1-1 | TRBV10-3 | TRBD1 | many | 16 | TGTGCCATCAGTGAGCCTAAGACAGGGGGTGCGACTGAAGCTTTCTTT | CAISEPKTGGATEAFF
TRBJ1-5 | TRBV6-2/TRBV6-3 | - | many | 15 | TGTGCCAGCAGTTACTACGGACAGAGCAATCAGCCCCAGCATTTT | CASSYYGQSNQPQHF
TRBJ2-2 | TRBV27 | TRBD2 | - | 13 | TGTGCCAGCAGGCAACTAGCGATCGGGGAGCTGTTTTTT | CASRQLAIGELFF
TRBJ2-5 | TRBV5-1 | - | - | 16 | TGCGCCAGCAGCGCGGTAGGGGGGTTGAGGCAAGAGACCCAGTACTTC | CASSAVGGLRQETQYF
TRBJ1-1 | TRBV25-1 | - | many | 13 | TGTGCCAGCAGCCGGGCACTTGGGACTGAAGCTTTCTTT | CASSRALGTEAFF
TRBJ1-5 | TRBV28 | - | - | 14 | TGTGCCAGCAGTTCCGGGGCCAGCAATCAGCCCCAGCATTTT | CASSSGASNQPQHF
TRBJ2-6 | TRBV3-1 | - | many | 17 | TGTGCCAGCAGCCAGGGTCTGAAGAACTCTGGGGCCAACGTCCTGACTTTC | CASSQGLKNSGANVLTF
TRBJ2-2 | TRBV12-3/TRBV12-4 | - | many | 13 | TGTGCCAGCAGTGAGGGCCCCAGCGGGGAGCTGTTTTTT | CASSEGPSGELFF
TRBJ2-1 | TRBV5-6 | - | many | 12 | TGTGCCAGCAGCCCCTGGGTTGGTGAGCAGTTCTTC | CASSPWVGEQFF
TRBJ1-1 | TRBV28 | TRBD1 | many | 12 | TGTGCCAGCAGTAGGGGACAGGGGAGAGCTTTCTTT | CASSRGQGRAFF
TRBJ2-5 | TRBV5-1 | - | many | 13 | TGCGCCAGCAGCTTCACAGAAAAAGAGACCCAGTACTTC | CASSFTEKETQYF
TRBJ2-3 | TRBV14 | TRBD2 | many | 16 | TGTGCCAGCAGCCCCAACCCCGGACTAGCGGGATATACGCAGTATTTT | CASSPNPGLAGYTQYF
TRBJ2-1 | TRBV7-3 | - | many | 13 | TGTGCCAGCAGCCTAAATAGCCAGGGTGAGCAGTTCTTC | CASSLNSQGEQFF
TRBJ2-1 | TRBV10-3 | - | many | 16 | TGTGCCATCAGTGAGTCACCCCGCGGGTCCTACAATGAGCAGTTCTTC | CAISESPRGSYNEQFF
TRBJ1-1 | TRBV28 | - | many | 13 | TGTGCCAGCAGCGAAAACTTGAACACTGAAGCTTTCTTT | CASSENLNTEAFF
TRBJ2-7 | TRBV5-1 | - | many | 15 | TGCGCCAGCAGCTTGGTTCCGGCCAGCTCCTACGAGCAGTACTTC | CASSLVPASSYEQYF
TRBJ2-7 | TRBV29-1 | - | many | 13 | TGCAGCGTTGGGGTGGGACTGGCCGGCGAGCAGTACTTC | CSVGVGLAGEQYF
TRBJ2-7 | TRBV3-1 | - | many | 15 | TGTGCCAGCAGCCAAGTTCGCCAGCGGTCCTACGAGCAGTACTTC | CASSQVRQRSYEQYF
TRBJ2-2 | TRBV9 | TRBD2 | - | 18 | TGTGCCAGCAGCGTATCCCCCGGCGGGGGGGCCTGGACCGGGGAGCTGTTTTTT | CASSVSPGGGAWTGELFF
TRBJ1-2 | TRBV20-1 | - | many | 14 | TGCAGTGCTACGAACGGGGGAGGGATGGATGGCTACACCTTC | CSATNGGGMDGYTF
TRBJ1-1 | TRBV7-2 | - | few | 15 | TGTGCCAGCAGCTTAGTGGGGGGCCGGAACACTGAAGCTTTCTTT | CASSLVGGRNTEAFF
TRBJ2-1 | TRBV4-1 | TRBD2 | many | 17 | TGCGCCAGCAGCCCACGACTAGCCCCGGCCGGGGACAATGAGCAGTTCTTC | CASSPRLAPAGDNEQFF
TRBJ2-3 | TRBV7-3 | TRBD2 | many | 15 | TGTGCCAGCTCGGGCGGGGGGGCTGGCACAGATACGCAGTATTTT | CASSGGGAGTDTQYF
TRBJ2-1 | TRBV6-1 | - | - | 11 | TGTGCCAGCGAAAGCGCCGGTGAGCAGTTCTTC | CASESAGEQFF
TRBJ2-1 | TRBV20-1 | TRBD2 | many | 17 | TGCAGTGCCACAGGACTAGCGGGATTTAGCTCCTACAATGAGCAGTTCTTC | CSATGLAGFSSYNEQFF
TRBJ2-1 | TRBV30 | TRBD2 | many | 14 | TGTGCCTGGAGTAGGACTAGCGCTCTGAATGAGCAGTTCTTC | CAWSRTSALNEQFF
TRBJ2-5 | TRBV3-1 | TRBD2 | many | 14 | TGTGCCAGCAGCCAAAGCGGGGGGGCCGCCCCCCAGTACTTC | CASSQSGGAAPQYF
TRBJ2-7 | TRBV20-1 | - | many | 14 | TGCAGTGCTAGGGTCCAGGGGGGGATATACGAGCAGTACTTC | CSARVQGGIYEQYF
TRBJ1-1 | TRBV20-1 | - | many | 11 | TGCAGTGCTAGAGATGCCTTGCAAGCTTTCTTT | CSARDALQAFF
TRBJ1-3 | TRBV6-5 | - | many | 16 | TGTGCCAGCAGTTACTCTGGACTTAACTCTGGAAACACCATATATTTT | CASSYSGLNSGNTIYF
TRBJ2-7 | TRBV10-1 | - | many | 14 | TGCGCCAGCAGTGAGTCGGCAGGGGCCAACGAGCAGTACTTC | CASSESAGANEQYF
TRBJ2-1 | TRBV28 | - | medium-sized | 15 | TGTGCCAGCAGTCCCGCCGGCAGCTCCTACAATGAGCAGTTCTTC | CASSPAGSSYNEQFF
TRBJ1-5 | TRBV19 | - | many | 15 | TGTGCCAGTAGTATCATTCGGCAGGGGAATCAGCCCCAGCATTTT | CASSIIRQGNQPQHF
TRBJ2-7 | TRBV11-2 | - | many | 16 | TGTGCCAGCAGCCCAACAGGACGTGTGGGGCCCTACGAGCAGTACTTC | CASSPTGRVGPYEQYF
TRBJ2-7 | TRBV27 | TRBD2 | - | 15 | TGTGCCACCGTCACTAGCGGGGGGGGTCCGAACGAGCAGTACTTC | CATVTSGGGPNEQYF
TRBJ1-3 | TRBV19 | - | - | 16 | TGTGCCAGTAGTGTGGTTACGAGGGACTCTGGAAACACCATATATTTT | CASSVVTRDSGNTIYF
TRBJ2-1 | TRBV29-1 | TRBD1 | many | 15 | TGCAGCGTAGCTAAGGGACAGGTGATCTACAATGAGCAGTTCTTC | CSVAKGQVIYNEQFF
TRBJ2-1 | TRBV10-3 | TRBD2 | many | 14 | TGTGCCATCACCGACGCGGGAGGCAGTGGTGAGCAGTTCTTC | CAITDAGGSGEQFF
TRBJ1-6 | TRBV20-1 | - | many | 14 | TGCAGTGCTACGTGGGGGTTCGAGAATTCACCCCTCCACTTT | CSATWGFENSPLHF
TRBJ1-2 | TRBV6-5 | - | many | 15 | TGTGCCAGCAGTTACATGGGAAGGAGTTACAATGGCTACACCTTC | CASSYMGRSYNGYTF
TRBJ1-2 | TRBV10-2 | - | - | 12 | TGCGCCAGCAGGGCGGACGGCTATGGCTACACCTTC | CASRADGYGYTF
TRBJ2-1 | TRBV5-1 | TRBD2 | many | 14 | TGCGCCAGCAGCTTACCAGCGGGGGACAATGAGCAGTTCTTC | CASSLPAGDNEQFF
TRBJ2-1 | TRBV24-1 | - | many | 14 | TGTGCCACCAGTGAGGCACTACTCCCCGATGAGCAGTTCTTC | CATSEALLPDEQFF
TRBJ1-1 | TRBV3-1 | TRBD1 | many | 13 | TGTGCCAGCAGTCGTACAGGGGCCACTGAAGCTTTCTTT | CASSRTGATEAFF
TRBJ2-1 | TRBV6-5 | - | many | 16 | TGTGCCAGCAGTTACTCAGGACTGAGCTCCTACAATGAGCAGTTCTTC | CASSYSGLSSYNEQFF
TRBJ2-3 | TRBV14 | - | many | 15 | TGTGCCAGCACTCCCACCCGGGGCCGCACAGATACGCAGTATTTT | CASTPTRGRTDTQYF
TRBJ1-5 | TRBV29-1 | - | many | 12 | TGCAGCGTCACAGGAGACAATCAGCCCCAGCATTTT | CSVTGDNQPQHF
TRBJ2-4 | TRBV5-8 | TRBD1 | - | 16 | TGTGCCAGCAGCTCGACAGGGGCATTGGCCAAAAACATTCAGTACTTC | CASSSTGALAKNIQYF
TRBJ1-6 | TRBV30 | - | many | 13 | TGTGCCTGGAAAGAGGGCCGAGTGGCCCCCCTCCACTTT | CAWKEGRVAPLHF
TRBJ2-3 | TRBV24-1 | - | many | 13 | TGTGCCACCAGTGATTTTGGCAGGGTTACGCAGTATTTT | CATSDFGRVTQYF
TRBJ1-3 | TRBV20-1 | - | many | 11 | TGCAGCGGGGGGATTGGAAACACCATATATTTT | CSGGIGNTIYF
TRBJ1-1 | TRBV28 | - | many | 14 | TGTGCCAGCAGTAGGGGGGGCGAGTCCCCGGGAGCTTTCTTT | CASSRGGESPGAFF